The T cell receptor (beta chain) described here comes from a study of identical twins. This clonotype was recorded a few times. Antigen unknown. Looked up from germline, CDR1 is DFQATT and CDR2 is SNEGSKA (reference sequence). V lost 6 bases, J lost 2 bases, and 3 bases stayed unmatched. The CDR3 is made up of 13 amino acids. Study-wide points: The presence of invariant MAIT and iNKT cells could partly confound analyses of zero-insertion sequences.

Carrying unique molecular identifiers, the cDNA also gained a universal primer site through template switching. TCRdb redid the calling of the 5' RACE reads with MiXCR, one entry per CDR3 protein. This sample yields under 900,000 distinct CDR3 sequences, of which 9% to 15% are seen a single time; roughly 1.6% belongs to the top ten. The sample also formed part of further work on yellow fever vaccine responses in identical twins.

The source is a woman between 18 and 30 years old in good health. The genes are TRBV20-1 and TRBJ2-2, with TRBD1 identical over 7 bases. Sequenced sample: PBMCs. The CDR3 spells CSARDRNTGELFF. The CDR3 DNA reads as TGCAGTGCCAGGGACAGAAACACCGGGGAGCTGTTTTTT.